These 21 T cell receptor beta chains originate from one sample sequenced in a study of CD8 T cells in Susac syndrome. RNA amounts of 0.5 to 1 ug underwent reverse transcription with random hexamers. MiXCR was run by TCRdb on the immunoSEQ multiplex PCR reads, yielding one entry per CDR3 protein. The data show around 130,000 distinct CDR3 sequences, around 94% seen once. The sequenced sample was CD4+ T cells from PBMCs. Receptors were obtained from a human donor with multiple sclerosis.

The chain is built from TRBV29-1 and TRBJ2-7; weak D call: TRBD1 (5 bases). The CDR3 totals 13 residues. CDR1 and CDR2 from the germline V gene are SQVTM and ANQGSEA. V was shortened by 3 bases and J by 5 bases, with 14 bases between the two germline ends. CDR3 nucleotides: TGCAGCGTTGAGGGGCAGGGCTTCAACGAGCAGTACTTC. Protein: CSVEGQGFNEQYF.

This chain connects TRBV2 to TRBJ2-7; possibly TRBD2 for D (6 bases). This CDR3 is 14 amino acids long. V was clipped by 6 bases and J by 5 bases, with 17 bases between them. Germline V gene data show CDR1 as SNHLY and CDR2 as FYNNEI. CDR3 protein: CASRGGTPTNEQYF. CDR3 in DNA: TGTGCCAGCAGGGGCGGGACTCCCACCAACGAGCAGTACTTC.

The genes are TRBV12-3 or TRBV12-4 and TRBJ1-2; the match to TRBD1 covers 7 bases. The CDR3 is made up of 12 amino acids. The trim removed 3 bases at V and 12 bases at J, leaving 7 bases unmatched. The CDR3 DNA is TGTGCCAGCAGTTTCGGGGGACAGTTCAACACCTTC. As protein: CASSFGGQFNTF.

The V and J genes are TRBV12-3 or TRBV12-4 and TRBJ2-1, with unresolved D. V lost 6 bases and J 7 bases, leaving 19 bases between the germline ends. The CDR3 consists of 15 residues. The CDR3 nucleotides read TGTGCCAGCAGCCCTCTAAATAGGGCGTTGAATGAGCAGTTCTTC. This translates into CASSPLNRALNEQFF.

The chain links TRBV7-2 to TRBJ2-3; TRBD2 matches 13 bases. The CDR3 consists of 16 residues. V lost 5 bases to trimming and J lost 6 bases; unmatched junction nucleotides: 8. Germline V gene data show CDR1 as SGHTA and CDR2 as FQGNSA. The CDR3 DNA reads as TGTGCCAGCAGCGCCAGGACTAGCGGGAGAGGGGATACGCAGTATTTT. Amino acids: CASSARTSGRGDTQYF.

The chain combines TRBV6-5 with TRBJ1-3; D not resolved. Germline V lookup: CDR1 MNHEY, CDR2 SVGAGI. Between the trimmed V and J ends, which lost 10 bases and 4 bases, there was a span of 11 bases. The CDR3 is 12 amino acids. The CDR3 DNA reads TGTGCCACCGGTAGAGGGGGAAACACCATATATTTT. Its translation: CATGRGGNTIYF.

The count of this clonotype is one. The V call is TRBV7-2, the J call TRBJ2-2, with 10 bases that match TRBD1. Germline V gene data show CDR1 as SGHTA and CDR2 as FQGNSA. The CDR3 length is 15 residues. The junction had 3 bases not matched to a gene; V was cut back by 5 bases and J by 3 bases. The CDR3 here is CASSPDRGDTGELFF. Written as DNA, the CDR3 is TGTGCCAGCAGCCCGGACAGGGGGGACACCGGGGAGCTGTTTTTT.

The chain uses TRBV18 and TRBJ2-1; TRBD2 might be the D (6 bases). From germline, CDR1 is KGHSH and CDR2 LQKENI. CDR3 length: 15 residues. The V gene lost 6 bases and the J gene lost 2 bases, with 14 bases spanning the gap. The CDR3 region is CASSRGREAYNEQFF. The CDR3 coding sequence is TGTGCCAGCTCTCGGGGAAGGGAGGCCTACAATGAGCAGTTCTTC.

The V gene is TRBV3-1, the J gene TRBJ2-4, with D hard to call. With 1 base removed from V and 0 bases from J, the gap between germline ends came to 10 bases. The CDR3 consists of 16 residues. Germline-derived CDR1 and CDR2 are LGHDT and YNNKEL (reference sequence). Here the CDR3 DNA reads TGTGCCAGCAGCCAAGTGCGTCAGATAGCCAAAAACATTCAGTACTTC. Amino acids: CASSQVRQIAKNIQYF.

The V gene is TRBV5-1, the J gene TRBJ1-1; possible D gene TRBD1, 6 bases. The CDR3 runs to 15 residues. Germline V CDR1 and CDR2: SGHRS, YFSETQ. Trimming pared 4 bases from V and 5 bases from J, leaving 18 bases between. CDR3 sequence (DNA): TGCGCCAGCAGCCCTCCGGACAGCCTTTCGACTGAAGCTTTCTTT. Translating it yields CASSPPDSLSTEAFF.

This clonotype was recorded only once. The chain recombines TRBV9 with TRBJ1-1, with unresolved D. In germline, CDR1 is SGDLS, CDR2 YYNGEE. Deletions cut 0 bases from V and 0 bases from J, with 6 bases between. The length of the CDR3 is 14 residues. The CDR3 is CASSVEFMNTEAFF. For the CDR3, the DNA is TGTGCCAGCAGCGTAGAATTCATGAACACTGAAGCTTTCTTT.

The CDR3 bases are TGTGCCAGCAGTGAAGCGTATTACGAGCAGTACTTC. This encodes CASSEAYYEQYF. This chain connects TRBV25-1 to TRBJ2-7, with unresolved D. CDR3 length: 12 residues. Trimming took 2 bases from V and 4 from J, leaving 6 bases between them. CDR1 and CDR2 (germline): MGHDK, SYGVNS.

The table lists this clonotype with a count of one. This chain connects TRBV24-1 to TRBJ2-5; D perhaps matches TRBD2 (6 bases). CDR1 KGHDR and CDR2 SFDVKD come from the germline V gene. With 4 bases removed from V and 2 bases from J, the gap between germline ends came to 16 bases. The CDR3 has 16 amino acids. This chain's CDR3 is CATSEGGQRPQETQYF. The CDR3 DNA reads TGTGCCACCAGTGAGGGAGGTCAAAGACCTCAAGAGACCCAGTACTTC.

The V gene is TRBV27, the J gene TRBJ2-1, with 8 positions matching TRBD2. This CDR3 has 12 residues. V was pared by 5 bases and J by 9 bases, with 3 bases of the junction left unmatched. Germline values: CDR1 MNHEY, CDR2 SMNVEV (reference sequence). Here the CDR3 DNA reads TGTGCCAGCAGTCCCGCGGGGGGTGAGCAGTTCTTC. Translation: CASSPAGGEQFF.

J is TRBJ2-5 and V is TRBV14; D is undetermined. Trimming took 0 bases from V and 5 from J, leaving 7 bases between them. Germline values: CDR1 SGHDN, CDR2 FVKESK. The length of the CDR3 is 13 residues. The CDR3 loop is CASSQERVETQYF. The CDR3 coding sequence is TGTGCCAGCAGCCAAGAAAGGGTGGAGACCCAGTACTTC. Looking up the rest from reference TRBV14 and TRBJ2-5 gives the full variable domain: EAGVTQFPSHSVIEKGQTVTLRCDPISGHDNLYWYRRVMGKEIKFLLHFVKESKQDESGMPNNRFLAERTGGTYSTLKVQPAELEDSGVYFCASSQERVETQYFGPGTRLLVL.

The genes are TRBV2 and TRBJ2-2; D unclear. The CDR3 spans 14 residues. Germline CDR1 reads SNHLY; CDR2 reads FYNNEI. V was trimmed by 3 bases and J by 3 bases, leaving 8 bases between them. As DNA, the CDR3 is TGTGCCAGCAGTGAGTCTGGTTACACCGGGGAGCTGTTTTTT. This codes for CASSESGYTGELFF.

This chain links TRBV10-3 with TRBJ1-3, with D unclear. The CDR3 loop spans 15 amino acids. V gave up 2 bases and J gave up 0 bases, with 8 bases separating them. The germline gives CDR1 ENHRY, CDR2 SYGVKD. The CDR3 region is CAISEAGSSGNTIYF. The CDR3 DNA reads TGTGCCATCAGTGAGGCGGGATCCTCTGGAAACACCATATATTTT.

This clonotype was seen once. The J gene is TRBJ1-2, the V gene TRBV2; the D is unclear. V was cut by 10 bases and J by 8 bases, with 11 bases left in between. CDR1 is SNHLY and CDR2 is FYNNEI in the germline V gene. The CDR3 contains 10 residues. The CDR3 is CATRRIGYTF. The DNA for the CDR3 is TGTGCCACCCGGAGGATCGGCTACACCTTC.

The chain uses TRBV7-9 and TRBJ1-4; D is ambiguous. Looked up from germline, CDR1 is SEHNR and CDR2 is FQNEAQ (reference sequence). The CDR3 is 14 residues long. V lost 6 bases, J lost 3 bases, and 11 bases lay in between. The chain's CDR3 is CASRFGRANEKLFF. As DNA, the CDR3 is TGTGCCAGCAGGTTCGGGCGGGCTAATGAAAAACTGTTTTTT.

The chain links TRBV20-1 to TRBJ1-2; D is possibly TRBD1 (6 bases). Per germline, CDR1 DFQATT and CDR2 SNEGSKA (reference sequence). V was shortened by 7 bases and J by 4 bases, with 13 bases between the two germline ends. CDR3 size: 12 residues. CDR3 coding DNA: TGCAGTGTGGGGGCCCCTCCCTATGGCTACACCTTC. Translation: CSVGAPPYGYTF.

This chain uses TRBV7-2 with TRBJ1-5; D is possibly TRBD1 (6 bases). Germline V gene lookup returns CDR1 SGHTA and CDR2 FQGNSA. With 5 bases removed from V and 5 bases from J, the gap between germline ends came to 13 bases. This CDR3 has 14 residues. CDR3 DNA: TGTGCCAGCAGCCCCGCCCAGGGGTATCAGCCCCAGCATTTT. It is translated as CASSPAQGYQPQHF.